One sample yielded the 29 T cell receptor beta chains listed below, sequenced in a study of cytomegalovirus exposure and HLA in healthy donors. The PCR was carried out with 60 Vbeta primers and 13 Jbeta primers. Profiling relied on immunoSEQ multiplex PCR, and the TCRdb table lists in-frame clones only, not all of them. The repertoire holds about 140,000 clones, about four fifths seen once, with around 4.4% in the top ten. Input material: PBMCs. The source of these receptors is a man aged 35-49 years in good health and CMV-seronegative.

The chain links TRBV27 to TRBJ2-1; D is perhaps TRBD1 (7 bases). The germline gives CDR1 MNHEY, CDR2 SMNVEV (reference sequence). The CDR3 is 14 residues long. Trimming took off 8 bases at V and 4 bases at J, with 15 bases between the two ends. This CDR3 reads CASRETGLYNEQFF. CDR3 in DNA: TGTGCCAGCCGGGAGACAGGGCTATACAATGAGCAGTTCTTC.

This clone has more than one count but fewer than ten. The chain combines TRBV6-6 with TRBJ2-4; D is perhaps TRBD2 (6 bases). The CDR3 is 14 residues long. Per germline, CDR1 MNHNY and CDR2 SVGAGI (reference sequence). V was shortened by 5 bases and J by 1 base, with 9 bases between the two germline ends. Written as DNA, the CDR3 is TGTGCCAGCAGTGACGGGGGTGCCAAAAACATTCAGTACTTC. Translation gives CASSDGGAKNIQYF.

The chain has TRBV19 and TRBJ1-5, with D hard to call. The CDR3 runs to 16 residues. Germline V CDR1 and CDR2: LNHDA, SQIVND (reference sequence). The V end was cut by 4 bases, the J end by 0 bases, with 13 bases between. CDR3 in DNA: TGTGCCAGTAGTAGGAGGGAGAGTAGTAGCAATCAGCCCCAGCATTTT. Encoded protein: CASSRRESSSNQPQHF.

The chain links TRBV14 to TRBJ2-5; TRBD1 matches at 8 bases. The length of the CDR3 is 16 residues. V gave up 4 bases and J gave up 0 bases; unmatched junction bases: 7. Per the germline V gene, CDR1 is SGHDN and CDR2 is FVKESK. This chain's CDR3 is CASSLGTGMYQETQYF. The CDR3 coding sequence is TGTGCCAGCAGCCTAGGGACAGGAATGTACCAAGAGACCCAGTACTTC.

The V gene is TRBV14, the J gene TRBJ2-2; 7 positions agree with TRBD1. Losses at the gene ends were 2 bases for V and 6 bases for J; bases not matched to a gene: 9. Germline V gene lookup returns CDR1 SGHDN and CDR2 FVKESK. This CDR3 has 16 residues. The CDR3: CASSQLYRGKAGELFF. CDR3 DNA: TGTGCCAGCAGCCAATTGTACAGGGGAAAGGCCGGGGAGCTGTTTTTT.

The rearrangement uses TRBV2 and TRBJ2-7, with TRBD2 as a possible D gene (5 bases). V gave up 4 bases and J gave up 1 base, with 8 bases separating them. The CDR3 has 13 amino acids. Germline lookup yields CDR1 SNHLY and CDR2 FYNNEI. The CDR3 spells CASSGWESYEQYF. The CDR3 coding sequence is TGTGCCAGCAGTGGATGGGAGTCCTACGAGCAGTACTTC.

The J gene is TRBJ1-1, the V gene TRBV27; 8 positions agree with TRBD1. This CDR3 is built from 15 residues. CDR1 and CDR2 from the germline V gene are MNHEY and SMNVEV (reference sequence). Germline trimming cut 6 bases from V and 1 base from J; bases unmatched to any gene: 7. CDR3 protein: CASSLQGVGNTEAFF. CDR3 DNA sequence: TGTGCCAGCAGCCTACAGGGGGTCGGGAACACTGAAGCTTTCTTT.

The rearrangement links TRBV29-1 to TRBJ1-1; tentatively, D is TRBD1 (5 bases). V was clipped by 6 bases and J by 1 base, with 15 bases between them. The CDR3 is 14 residues long. The V gene's germline CDR1 is SQVTM and CDR2 ANQGSEA. The CDR3 sequence is CSVWDSGGNTEAFF. The CDR3 nucleotides read TGCAGCGTGTGGGACTCGGGAGGGAACACTGAAGCTTTCTTT.

J is TRBJ2-3 and V is TRBV7-9, with TRBD2 matching 8 bases. V trimming: 4 bases; J trimming: 2 bases; junction bases outside the gene matches: 5. The CDR3 contains 15 residues. The germline gives CDR1 SEHNR, CDR2 FQNEAQ (reference sequence). This chain's CDR3 is CASSSAGALTDTQYF. The CDR3 DNA sequence: TGTGCCAGCAGCTCAGCGGGGGCCCTCACAGATACGCAGTATTTT.

J is TRBJ2-5 and V is TRBV30; D perhaps matches TRBD1 (6 bases). Germline CDR1 and CDR2: GTSNPN and SVGIG (reference sequence). Between the trimmed V and J ends, which lost 4 bases and 5 bases, there was a span of 14 bases. The CDR3 extends over 13 amino acids. CDR3 in DNA: TGTGCCTGGAACACAGGGTTAGGGGAGACCCAGTACTTC. As protein: CAWNTGLGETQYF.

The V gene is TRBV18, the J gene TRBJ2-2; a possible D gene is TRBD2 (6 bases). V lost 1 base to trimming and J lost 3 bases, with 6 bases between them. Per germline, CDR1 KGHSH and CDR2 LQKENI. The CDR3 sequence is 14 residues long. In DNA form, the CDR3 reads TGTGCCAGCTCACCACTAGCGGACACCGGGGAGCTGTTTTTT. Translating gives CASSPLADTGELFF.

The J gene is TRBJ1-1, the V gene TRBV15, with TRBD1 matching over 9 bases. CDR3 length: 15 residues. The ends lost 0 bases at V and 10 bases at J; junction bases unmatched: 9. From germline, CDR1 is LNHNV and CDR2 YYDKDF (reference sequence). The CDR3 bases are TGTGCCACCAGCAGAGAGTCGGACAGGGGCTTTGGAGCTTTCTTT. Translated: CATSRESDRGFGAFF.

The chain recombines TRBV28 with TRBJ1-6, with 9 bases that match TRBD1. The CDR3 is made up of 14 amino acids. The germline CDR1 and CDR2 sequences are MDHEN and SYDVKM. Trimming cost V 10 bases and J 9 bases; bases outside gene matches: 10. CDR3 coding DNA: TGTGCCAACAAAGGGACAGGGAGAAGTTCACCCCTCCACTTT. Encoded protein: CANKGTGRSSPLHF.

The rearrangement links TRBV19 to TRBJ2-1; 12 nucleotides line up with TRBD2. The junction had 6 bases not matched to a gene; V was cut back by 5 bases and J by 7 bases. The CDR3 sequence is 15 residues long. Germline V gives CDR1 LNHDA, CDR2 SQIVND (reference sequence). CDR3 sequence: CASSLASGGANEQFF. In DNA, the CDR3 is TGTGCCAGTAGTCTCGCTAGCGGGGGGGCGAATGAGCAGTTCTTC.

The gene calls are TRBV5-1 and TRBJ2-7; tentative D call: TRBD1 (6 bases). The V gene lost 0 bases and the J gene lost 5 bases, with 12 bases spanning the gap. Per germline, CDR1 SGHRS and CDR2 YFSETQ. CDR3 length equals 14 residues. Here the CDR3 DNA reads TGCGCCAGCAGCTTGGGCCAGGGGTTGGACGAGCAGTACTTC. Its translation: CASSLGQGLDEQYF.

This chain connects TRBV6-5 to TRBJ2-2, with unresolved D. The CDR3 spans 15 residues. Germline CDR1 is MNHEY and CDR2 is SVGAGI. Trimming stripped 7 bases from V and 1 base from J, with 13 bases between. The CDR3 sequence is CASTPQRQNTGELFF. DNA for the CDR3: TGTGCCAGCACCCCGCAGAGGCAGAACACCGGGGAGCTGTTTTTT.

The chain joins TRBV19 to TRBJ1-1, with 10 bases lining up with TRBD1. Germline CDR1 reads LNHDA; CDR2 reads SQIVND (reference sequence). CDR3 length: 14 amino acids. J lost 6 bases, V lost 5 bases, and 6 bases had no gene match. This CDR3 is CASSPGQGLPEAFF. The CDR3 DNA follows: TGTGCCAGTAGTCCGGGACAGGGGTTGCCTGAAGCTTTCTTT.

This chain uses TRBV7-9 with TRBJ2-7; D call uncertain. Germline V gene sequence: CDR1 SEHNR, CDR2 FQNEAQ (reference sequence). The V and J ends lost 1 base and 4 bases respectively, with 14 bases between them. There are 15 residues in the CDR3. CDR3 sequence reads: CASSLGAPSLYEQYF. The CDR3 nucleotides are TGTGCCAGCAGCTTAGGGGCCCCCTCCCTTTACGAGCAGTACTTC.

This sequence joins TRBV10-2 and TRBJ2-5; TRBD2 agrees at 10 bases. J gave up 1 base and V 3 bases, and 5 bases lay outside the gene matches. Germline loops: CDR1 WSHSY, CDR2 SAAADI. There are 16 residues in the CDR3. The CDR3 DNA reads as TGCGCCAGCAGTGAACTAGCGGGGCAAATCCAAGAGACCCAGTACTTC. Protein product: CASSELAGQIQETQYF.

The chain combines TRBV2 with TRBJ2-1; 8 nucleotides agree with TRBD2. J gave up 15 bases and V 2 bases, and 12 bases lay outside the gene matches. Germline loops: CDR1 SNHLY, CDR2 FYNNEI. This CDR3 region has 14 residues. The CDR3 loop reads CASSEIVAGSLRFF. The CDR3 DNA follows: TGTGCCAGCAGTGAAATCGTAGCGGGGTCCCTTAGGTTCTTC.

The chain recombines TRBV15 with TRBJ1-4, with D unresolved. Germline V CDR1 and CDR2: LNHNV, YYDKDF (reference sequence). The V gene lost 0 bases and the J gene lost 7 bases, with 9 bases spanning the gap. The CDR3 is 14 residues long. In DNA, the CDR3 is TGTGCCACCAGCAGAGACAGGTTGATTGAAAAACTGTTTTTT. Protein product: CATSRDRLIEKLFF.

The genes are TRBV5-1 and TRBJ1-6; D not resolved. CDR3 size: 15 residues. Per the germline V gene, CDR1 is SGHRS and CDR2 is YFSETQ. Trimming shortened V by 4 bases and J by 7 bases, and 15 bases separated the two germline ends. Here the CDR3 reads CASSIGRAGNSPLHF. CDR3 coding DNA: TGCGCCAGCAGCATTGGGAGAGCTGGCAATTCACCCCTCCACTTT. Combining the CDR3 with reference TRBV5-1 and TRBJ1-6 gives the whole variable domain KAGVTQTPRYLIKTRGQQVTLSCSPISGHRSVSWYQQTPGQGLQFLFEYFSETQRNKGNFPGRFSGRQFSNSRSEMNVSTLELGDSALYLCASSIGRAGNSPLHFGNGTRLTVT.

This sequence joins TRBV4-2 and TRBJ1-4, with D maybe TRBD1 (6 bases). Germline V gene data show CDR1 as LGHNA and CDR2 as YNFKEQ. This CDR3 has 15 amino acids. V was trimmed by 0 bases and J by 8 bases, leaving 13 bases between them. DNA for the CDR3: TGTGCCAGCAGCCAAGATCCAGGGGTGGAGGAAAAACTGTTTTTT. Translated, it gives CASSQDPGVEEKLFF.

The gene calls are TRBV6-1 and TRBJ1-1, with TRBD1 as a possible D gene (5 bases). The CDR3 extends over 15 amino acids. V was shortened by 2 bases and J by 0 bases, with 10 bases between the two germline ends. Germline values: CDR1 MNHNS, CDR2 SASEGT. DNA for the CDR3: TGTGCCAGCAGTGAACCCGGCAGGGTGAACACTGAAGCTTTCTTT. Translated, it gives CASSEPGRVNTEAFF.

The rearrangement links TRBV5-1 to TRBJ2-5; 8 bases are shared with TRBD1. CDR3 length: 14 amino acids. CDR1 SGHRS and CDR2 YFSETQ come from the germline V gene. V dropped 2 bases and J dropped 4; count of bases not matched to a gene: 4. CDR3 sequence reads: CASSFRTGSETQYF. CDR3 DNA: TGCGCCAGCAGCTTTAGGACAGGGTCAGAGACCCAGTACTTC.

The chain links TRBV9 to TRBJ2-3, with D unclear. Deletions cut 6 bases from V and 1 base from J, with 12 bases between. The germline V gene encodes CDR1 SGDLS and CDR2 YYNGEE. This CDR3 is built from 14 residues. Here the CDR3 reads CASNKDEGTDTQYF. CDR3 nucleotide sequence: TGTGCCAGCAACAAGGATGAGGGCACAGATACGCAGTATTTT.

This rearrangement joins TRBV7-2 to TRBJ2-3, with no clear D. Trimming removed 5 bases at V and 3 bases at J, with 9 bases between. The CDR3 loop spans 13 amino acids. The germline gives CDR1 SGHTA, CDR2 FQGNSA. The CDR3 DNA follows: TGTGCCAGCAGCGAACTCCGGACAGATACGCAGTATTTT. This gives the protein CASSELRTDTQYF.

The genes are TRBV14 and TRBJ2-5; TRBD2 agrees at 7 bases. The V gene end was trimmed by 4 bases and the J gene end by 5 bases; junction bases not matched to a gene: 7. This CDR3 is 14 amino acids long. The V gene's germline CDR1 is SGHDN and CDR2 FVKESK. The CDR3 bases are TGTGCCAGCAGCCCCTTTGGGGGGGTGGAGACCCAGTACTTC. Protein product: CASSPFGGVETQYF.

This clone has a handful of counts. In nucleotides, the CDR3 is TGTGCCAGCAGTCTCACTGAAGCTTTCTTT. It specifies CASSLTEAFF. The chain carries TRBV2 and TRBJ1-1, with unresolved D. Trimming left V 5 bases short and J 4 bases short, with 2 bases between. Germline CDR1 and CDR2: SNHLY and FYNNEI. The CDR3 is 10 residues long.